In this sample, the clone carrying this TCR beta chain turned up a few times. What it binds is unknown. Enrolled ophthalmopathy patients presented with a Clinical Activity Score of at least 3, a NOSPECS grade of at least 4, and disease duration under 3 months. This sample is part of a study of T cells in Graves' hyperthyroidism and ophthalmopathy. General study points: Also found in blood were most expanded thyroid clonotypes above 0.001.

Amplification of TCR beta CDR3 regions used RNA as the template. The TCR CDR3 first-round RT-PCR relied on the HTBI primer set. TCRdb itself ran the multiplex PCR reads through MiXCR, one entry per CDR3 protein. In the table there are about 640,000 distinct CDR3 sequences, less than 25% of which are singletons. This CDR3 has 13 residues. Germline V gene sequence: CDR1 MNHNS, CDR2 SASEGT. The TCR sequence derives from a man aged 25 to 40 with Graves' ophthalmopathy. Sequencing was performed on blood. This sequence joins TRBV6-1 and TRBJ2-1, with TRBD2 identical over 12 bases. The CDR3: CAAGASGRGEQFF. Written as DNA, the CDR3 is TGTGCAGCGGGGGCTAGCGGGAGGGGTGAGCAGTTCTTC.